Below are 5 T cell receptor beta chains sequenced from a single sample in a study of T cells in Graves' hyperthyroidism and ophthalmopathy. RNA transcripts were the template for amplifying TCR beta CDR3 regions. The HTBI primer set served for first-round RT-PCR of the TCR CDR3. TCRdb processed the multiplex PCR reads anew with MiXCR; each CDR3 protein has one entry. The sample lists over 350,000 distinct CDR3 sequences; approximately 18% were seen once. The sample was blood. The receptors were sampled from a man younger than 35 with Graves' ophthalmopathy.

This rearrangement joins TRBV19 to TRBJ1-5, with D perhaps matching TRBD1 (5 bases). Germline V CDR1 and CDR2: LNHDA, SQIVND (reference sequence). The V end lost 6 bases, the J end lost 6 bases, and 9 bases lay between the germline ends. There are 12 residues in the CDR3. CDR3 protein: CASRNQGQPQHF. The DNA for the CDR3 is TGTGCCAGTAGGAATCAGGGTCAGCCCCAGCATTTT.

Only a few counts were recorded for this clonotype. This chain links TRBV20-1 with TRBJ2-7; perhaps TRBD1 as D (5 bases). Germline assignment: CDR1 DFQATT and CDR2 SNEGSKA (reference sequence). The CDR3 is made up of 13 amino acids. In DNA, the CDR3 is TGCAGCCCCCATAGTGGGGCCTCCTACGAGCAGTACTTC. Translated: CSPHSGASYEQYF.

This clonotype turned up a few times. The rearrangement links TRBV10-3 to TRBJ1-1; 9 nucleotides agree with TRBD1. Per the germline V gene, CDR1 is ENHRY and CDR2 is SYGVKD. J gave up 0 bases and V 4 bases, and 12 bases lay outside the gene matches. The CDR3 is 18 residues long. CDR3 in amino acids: CAISAAVDRGGMNTEAFF. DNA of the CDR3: TGTGCCATCAGTGCAGCAGTGGACAGGGGAGGTATGAACACTGAAGCTTTCTTT.

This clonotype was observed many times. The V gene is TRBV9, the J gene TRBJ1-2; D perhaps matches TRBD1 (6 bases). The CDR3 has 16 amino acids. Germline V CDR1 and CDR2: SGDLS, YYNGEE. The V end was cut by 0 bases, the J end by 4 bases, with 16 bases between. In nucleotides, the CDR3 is TGTGCCAGCAGCGTAGAGCAACAGGGAGACGGCTATGGCTACACCTTC. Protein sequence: CASSVEQQGDGYGYTF.

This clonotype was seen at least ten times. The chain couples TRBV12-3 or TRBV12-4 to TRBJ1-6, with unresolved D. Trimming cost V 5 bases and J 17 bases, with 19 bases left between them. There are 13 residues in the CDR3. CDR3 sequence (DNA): TGTGCCAGCAGTCCGACTCCGGGATATTTCATCCACTTT. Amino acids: CASSPTPGYFIHF.